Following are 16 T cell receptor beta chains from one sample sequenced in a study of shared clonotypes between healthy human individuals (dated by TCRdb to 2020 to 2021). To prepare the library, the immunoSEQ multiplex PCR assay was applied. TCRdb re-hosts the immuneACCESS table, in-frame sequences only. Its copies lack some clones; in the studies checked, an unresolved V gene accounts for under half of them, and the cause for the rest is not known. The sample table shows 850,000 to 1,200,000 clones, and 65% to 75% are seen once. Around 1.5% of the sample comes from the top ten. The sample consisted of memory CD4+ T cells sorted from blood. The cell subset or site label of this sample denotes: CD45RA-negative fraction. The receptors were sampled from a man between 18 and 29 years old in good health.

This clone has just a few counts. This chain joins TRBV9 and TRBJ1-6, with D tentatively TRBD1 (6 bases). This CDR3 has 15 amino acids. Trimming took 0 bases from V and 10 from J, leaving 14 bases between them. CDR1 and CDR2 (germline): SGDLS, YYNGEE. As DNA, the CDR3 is TGTGCCAGCAGCGTAGAAGAGGACAGTCGGTCACCCCTCCACTTT. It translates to CASSVEEDSRSPLHF.

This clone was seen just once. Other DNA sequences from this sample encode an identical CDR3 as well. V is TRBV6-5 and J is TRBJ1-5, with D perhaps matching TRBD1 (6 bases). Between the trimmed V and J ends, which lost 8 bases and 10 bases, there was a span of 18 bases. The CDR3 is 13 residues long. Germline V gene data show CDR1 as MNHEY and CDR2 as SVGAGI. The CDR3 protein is CASGRGEGQPQHF. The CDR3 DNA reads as TGTGCCAGCGGCAGGGGAGAGGGTCAACCCCAGCATTTT.

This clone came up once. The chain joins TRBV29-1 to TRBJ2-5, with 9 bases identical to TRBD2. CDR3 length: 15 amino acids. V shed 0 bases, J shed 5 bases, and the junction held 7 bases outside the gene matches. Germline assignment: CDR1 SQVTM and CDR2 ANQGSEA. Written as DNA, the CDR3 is TGCAGCGTTGAAGACGGTAGCGGGAGTGCGGAGACCCAGTACTTC. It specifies CSVEDGSGSAETQYF. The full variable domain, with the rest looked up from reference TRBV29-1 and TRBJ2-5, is SAVISQKPSRDICQRGTSLTIQCQVDSQVTMMFWYRQQPGQSLTLIATANQGSEATYESGFVIDKFPISRPNLTFSTLTVSNMSPEDSSIYLCSVEDGSGSAETQYFGPGTRLLVL.

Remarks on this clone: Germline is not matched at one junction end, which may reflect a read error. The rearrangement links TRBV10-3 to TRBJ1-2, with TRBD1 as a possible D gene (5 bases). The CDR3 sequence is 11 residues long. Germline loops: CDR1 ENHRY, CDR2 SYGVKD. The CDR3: CAIKAEGRDLF. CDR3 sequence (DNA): TGTGCCATCAAGGCTGAGGGGCGGGACCTCTTC.

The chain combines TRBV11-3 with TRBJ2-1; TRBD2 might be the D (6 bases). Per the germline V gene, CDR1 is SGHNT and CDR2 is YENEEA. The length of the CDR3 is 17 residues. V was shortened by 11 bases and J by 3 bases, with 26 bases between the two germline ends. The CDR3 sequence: CAGPPARGGVRYNEQFF. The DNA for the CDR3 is TGTGCCGGCCCGCCGGCAAGGGGCGGGGTCCGCTACAATGAGCAGTTCTTC.

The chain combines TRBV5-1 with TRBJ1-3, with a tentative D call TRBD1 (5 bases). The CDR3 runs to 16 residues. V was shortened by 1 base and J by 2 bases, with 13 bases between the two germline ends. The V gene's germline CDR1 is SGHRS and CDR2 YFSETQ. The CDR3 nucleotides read TGCGCCAGCAGCTTGAGCGGGGGAGCAGCTGGAAACACCATATATTTT. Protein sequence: CASSLSGGAAGNTIYF.

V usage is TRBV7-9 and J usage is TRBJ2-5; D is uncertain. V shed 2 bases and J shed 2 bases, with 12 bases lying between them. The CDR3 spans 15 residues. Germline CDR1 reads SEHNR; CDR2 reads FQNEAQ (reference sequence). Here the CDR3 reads CASSLFLVEQETQYF. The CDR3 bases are TGTGCCAGCAGCTTATTTCTAGTGGAGCAAGAGACCCAGTACTTC.

The CDR3 is CASSQEGTSGRSTQYF. Written as DNA, the CDR3 is TGCGCCAGCAGCCAAGAAGGGACTAGCGGGAGGAGTACGCAGTATTTT. The chain recombines TRBV4-3 with TRBJ2-3, with 15 positions matching TRBD2. Unmatched junction bases numbered 3, after V lost 0 bases and J lost 8 bases. The CDR3 totals 16 residues. CDR1 and CDR2 from the germline V gene are LGHNA and YSLEER.

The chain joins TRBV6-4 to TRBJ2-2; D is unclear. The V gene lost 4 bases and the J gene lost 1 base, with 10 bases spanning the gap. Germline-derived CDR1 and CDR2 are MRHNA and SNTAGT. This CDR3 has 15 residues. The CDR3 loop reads CASSGLGQNTGELFF. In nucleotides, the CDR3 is TGTGCCAGCAGTGGATTGGGTCAGAACACCGGGGAGCTGTTTTTT.

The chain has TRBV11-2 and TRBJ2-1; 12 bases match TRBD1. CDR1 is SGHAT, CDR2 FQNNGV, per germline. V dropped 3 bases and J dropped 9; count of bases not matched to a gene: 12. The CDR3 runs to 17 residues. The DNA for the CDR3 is TGTGCCAGCAGCTTCCGGGACAGGGGGCATCATCTTGGTGAGCAGTTCTTC. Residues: CASSFRDRGHHLGEQFF. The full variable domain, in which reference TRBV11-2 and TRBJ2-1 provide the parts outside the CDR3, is EAGVAQSPRYKIIEKRQSVAFWCNPISGHATLYWYQQILGQGPKLLIQFQNNGVVDDSQLPKDRFSAERLKGVDSTLKIQPAKLEDSAVYLCASSFRDRGHHLGEQFFGPGTRLTVL.

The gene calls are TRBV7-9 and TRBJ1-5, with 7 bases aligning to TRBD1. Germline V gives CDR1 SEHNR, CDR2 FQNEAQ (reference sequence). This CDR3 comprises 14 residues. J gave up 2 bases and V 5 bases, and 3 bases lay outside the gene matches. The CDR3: CASSAGGGNQPQHF. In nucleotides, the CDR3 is TGTGCCAGCAGCGCAGGGGGAGGCAATCAGCCCCAGCATTTT.

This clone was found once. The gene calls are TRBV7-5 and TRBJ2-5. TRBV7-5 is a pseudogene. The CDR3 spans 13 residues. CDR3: CARNGRGGETQYF. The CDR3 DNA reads TGTGCCAGAAATGGCAGGGGGGGAGAGACCCAGTACTTC.

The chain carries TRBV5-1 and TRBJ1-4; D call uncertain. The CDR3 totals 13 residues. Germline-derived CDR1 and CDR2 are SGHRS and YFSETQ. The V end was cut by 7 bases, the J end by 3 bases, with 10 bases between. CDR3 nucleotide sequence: TGCGCCAGCGGAAAGGGAGCTAATGAAAAACTGTTTTTT. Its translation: CASGKGANEKLFF. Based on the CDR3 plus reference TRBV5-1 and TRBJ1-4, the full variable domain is KAGVTQTPRYLIKTRGQQVTLSCSPISGHRSVSWYQQTPGQGLQFLFEYFSETQRNKGNFPGRFSGRQFSNSRSEMNVSTLELGDSALYLCASGKGANEKLFFGSGTQLSVL.

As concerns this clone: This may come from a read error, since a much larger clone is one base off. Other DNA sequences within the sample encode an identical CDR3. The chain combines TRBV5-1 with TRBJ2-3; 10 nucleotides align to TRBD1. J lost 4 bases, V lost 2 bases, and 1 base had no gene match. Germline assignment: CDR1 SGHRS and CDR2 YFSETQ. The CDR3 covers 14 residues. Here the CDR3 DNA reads TGCGCCAGCAGCTTAGGACAGGGGGCAGATACGCAGTATTTT. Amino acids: CASSLGQGADTQYF.

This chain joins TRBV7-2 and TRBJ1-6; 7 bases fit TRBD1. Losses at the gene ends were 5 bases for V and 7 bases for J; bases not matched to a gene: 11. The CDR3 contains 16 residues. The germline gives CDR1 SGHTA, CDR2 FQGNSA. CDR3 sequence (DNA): TGTGCCAGCAGCGCGGGACAGTGGAAAACAAATTCACCCCTCCACTTT. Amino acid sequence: CASSAGQWKTNSPLHF.

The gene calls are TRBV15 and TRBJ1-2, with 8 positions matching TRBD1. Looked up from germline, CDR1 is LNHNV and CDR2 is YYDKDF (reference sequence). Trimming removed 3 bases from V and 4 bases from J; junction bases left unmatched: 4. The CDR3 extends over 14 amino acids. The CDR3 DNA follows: TGTGCCACCAGCAGGCAGACAGGGGTCTATGGCTACACCTTC. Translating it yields CATSRQTGVYGYTF. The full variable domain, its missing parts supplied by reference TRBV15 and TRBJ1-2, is DAMVIQNPRYQVTQFGKPVTLSCSQTLNHNVMYWYQQKSSQAPKLLFHYYDKDFNNEADTPDNFQSRRPNTSFCFLDIRSPGLGDTAMYLCATSRQTGVYGYTFGSGTRLTVV.